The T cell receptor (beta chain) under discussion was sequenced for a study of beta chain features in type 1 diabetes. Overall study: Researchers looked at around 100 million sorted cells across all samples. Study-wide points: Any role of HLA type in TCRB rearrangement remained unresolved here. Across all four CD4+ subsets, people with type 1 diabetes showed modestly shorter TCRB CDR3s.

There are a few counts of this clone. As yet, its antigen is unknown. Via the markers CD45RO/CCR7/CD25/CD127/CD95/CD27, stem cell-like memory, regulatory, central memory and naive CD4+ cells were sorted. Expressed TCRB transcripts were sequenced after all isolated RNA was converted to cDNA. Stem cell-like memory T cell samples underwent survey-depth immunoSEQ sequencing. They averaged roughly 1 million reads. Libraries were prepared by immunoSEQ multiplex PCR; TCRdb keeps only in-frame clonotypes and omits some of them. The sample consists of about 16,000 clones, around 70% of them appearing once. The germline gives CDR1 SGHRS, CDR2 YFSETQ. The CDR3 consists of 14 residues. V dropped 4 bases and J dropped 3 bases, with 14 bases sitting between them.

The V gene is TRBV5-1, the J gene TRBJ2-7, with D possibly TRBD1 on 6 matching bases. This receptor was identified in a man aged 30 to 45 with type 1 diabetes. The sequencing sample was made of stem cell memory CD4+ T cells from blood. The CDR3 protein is CASSQQGSDYEQYF. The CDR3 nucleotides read TGCGCCAGCAGCCAACAGGGTTCCGACTACGAGCAGTACTTC. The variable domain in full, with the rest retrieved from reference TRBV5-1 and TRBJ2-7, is KAGVTQTPRYLIKTRGQQVTLSCSPISGHRSVSWYQQTPGQGLQFLFEYFSETQRNKGNFPGRFSGRQFSNSRSEMNVSTLELGDSALYLCASSQQGSDYEQYFGPGTRLTVT.